The source of this T cell receptor (beta chain) is a study of regulatory T cells in long-lasting Graves disease. Points from the study as a whole: Persistent cases favored TRBV28, TRBJ1-2 and TRBJ2-5.

This clonotype was counted many times. What it binds is unknown. Sequencing libraries for TCR beta were prepared with iRepertoire HTBI primers and Arm-PCR of CDR3 regions. TCRdb independently ran MiXCR on the multiplex PCR reads; one entry per CDR3 protein. The sample has some 560,000 distinct CDR3 sequences; approximately 16% are singletons. The time point denotes: newly diagnosed GD, antithyroid drugs for less than 3 months. PBMC RNA served as the TCR library source. The CDR3 is 15 residues long. Trimming took off 5 bases at V and 2 bases at J, with 16 bases between the two ends. The germline V gene has CDR1 SGHTA and CDR2 FQGNSA. These data were also filed under a second study, of T cells in Graves' hyperthyroidism and ophthalmopathy. Per that study: Exclusion criteria comprised uncontrolled infection, other autoimmune disease, pregnancy or lactation. HTBI primers were used for first-round RT-PCR of the TCR CDR3.

The TCR was taken from a woman in her forties or fifties with Graves disease. The chain has TRBV7-2 and TRBJ2-7; tentatively, D is TRBD2 (5 bases). This specimen was peripheral blood mononuclear cells (PBMCs), taken at new diagnosis, from a patient treated with antithyroid drugs. The CDR3 spells CASSQVGEQTYEQYF. In nucleotides, the CDR3 is TGTGCCAGCAGCCAAGTGGGAGAACAGACCTACGAGCAGTACTTC.